Below are 8 T cell receptor beta chains sequenced from a single sample in a study of blood T cell repertoires in COVID-19. The data were produced by immunoSEQ multiplex PCR, yet TCRdb's version contains in-frame clones alone and is incomplete. This sample has about 130,000 clones, with around 85% found just once. Material: PBMCs or T cells enriched from blood (not recorded which). Receptors originate from a man aged 45-65 years who had recovered from COVID-19.

By its share, this clone is medium-sized. This rearrangement joins TRBV6-4 to TRBJ2-1; D might be TRBD2 (7 bases). Germline loops: CDR1 MRHNA, CDR2 SNTAGT. Trimming took off 4 bases at V and 7 bases at J, with 17 bases between the two ends. The CDR3 consists of 15 residues. As DNA, the CDR3 is TGTGCCAGCAGTGCGAACAGGGAGGGGGGTAATGAGCAGTTCTTC. Its protein is CASSANREGGNEQFF.

V usage is TRBV2 and J usage is TRBJ1-5; D unclear. Trimming took off 4 bases at V and 2 bases at J, with 12 bases between the two ends. There are 15 residues in the CDR3. Germline lookup yields CDR1 SNHLY and CDR2 FYNNEI. The CDR3 DNA reads TGTGCCAGCAGTGCGTTCCAGGTCGGCAATCAGCCCCAGCATTTT. It codes for CASSAFQVGNQPQHF.

This clone was recorded only once. The J gene is TRBJ2-1, the V gene TRBV16; D not resolved. CDR1 and CDR2 (germline): KGHSY, FQNENV. The CDR3 contains 11 residues. V gave up 4 bases and J gave up 5 bases, with 3 bases separating them. The CDR3, as DNA: TGTGCCAGCAGCCCGGACAATGAGCAGTTCTTC. It is translated as CASSPDNEQFF.

The V gene is TRBV19, the J gene TRBJ1-1; TRBD1 is a possible D gene (5 bases). From germline, CDR1 is LNHDA and CDR2 SQIVND (reference sequence). Trimming took off 5 bases at V and 0 bases at J, with 19 bases between the two ends. The CDR3 length is 17 residues. CDR3 protein: CASSRFGGEAMNTEAFF. CDR3 DNA: TGTGCCAGTAGTCGATTCGGGGGGGAGGCCATGAACACTGAAGCTTTCTTT. The variable domain in full, with the rest retrieved from reference TRBV19 and TRBJ1-1, is DGGITQSPKYLFRKEGQNVTLSCEQNLNHDAMYWYRQDPGQGLRLIYYSQIVNDFQKGDIAEGYSVSREKKESFPLTVTSAQKNPTAFYLCASSRFGGEAMNTEAFFGQGTRLTVV.

The chain is built from TRBV27 and TRBJ2-1, with 7 bases identical to TRBD1. J lost 3 bases, V lost 8 bases, and 7 bases had no gene match. CDR3 length: 14 amino acids. From germline, CDR1 is MNHEY and CDR2 SMNVEV (reference sequence). The CDR3 here is CASRGQDLYNEQFF. In nucleotides, the CDR3 is TGTGCCAGCCGAGGACAGGACCTCTACAATGAGCAGTTCTTC.

The V call is TRBV2, the J call TRBJ2-2; 12 bases fit TRBD2. Germline loops: CDR1 SNHLY, CDR2 FYNNEI. The junction had 8 bases not matched to a gene; V was cut back by 6 bases and J by 6 bases. The CDR3 loop spans 16 amino acids. The CDR3 sequence: CASRPGLAGLAGELFF. The CDR3 nucleotides read TGTGCCAGCAGGCCCGGACTAGCGGGGTTGGCCGGGGAGCTGTTTTTT.

The chain combines TRBV2 with TRBJ1-4, with 9 bases lining up with TRBD1. Germline V gene lookup returns CDR1 SNHLY and CDR2 FYNNEI. J was trimmed by 4 bases and V by 3 bases; bases with no gene match: 3. The CDR3 runs 15 residues. DNA of the CDR3: TGTGCCAGCAGTGATCCGGGACAGGGTAATGAAAAACTGTTTTTT. This sequence encodes CASSDPGQGNEKLFF. Based on the CDR3 plus reference TRBV2 and TRBJ1-4, the full variable domain is EPEVTQTPSHQVTQMGQEVILRCVPISNHLYFYWYRQILGQKVEFLVSFYNNEISEKSEIFDDQFSVERPDGSNFTLKIRSTKLEDSAMYFCASSDPGQGNEKLFFGSGTQLSVL.

The chain recombines TRBV6-5 with TRBJ2-1; D gene unclear. The germline V and J ends were trimmed by 11 bases and 7 bases, with 15 bases remaining between them. The CDR3 is 12 residues long. Germline lookup yields CDR1 MNHEY and CDR2 SVGAGI. This CDR3 is CACSFLGNEQFF. The CDR3 DNA sequence: TGTGCCTGCTCCTTCCTAGGTAATGAGCAGTTCTTC.